The entry that follows covers one T cell receptor beta chain sequence. The antigen is undetermined. The entry originates in a study of T cell repertoires in cytomegalovirus infection. MiXCR, run by TCRdb on the reads, gives a single entry per CDR3 protein. In the table there are a few hundred thousand distinct CDR3 sequences, about 29% of which are singletons. V was shortened by 8 bases and J by 5 bases, with 15 bases between the two germline ends. The CDR3 loop spans 13 amino acids. Germline V gene lookup returns CDR1 MNHNS and CDR2 SASEGT. This receptor was obtained from a human donor in good health (CMV status not recorded). Some clones in this sample may be carry-over from other donors' samples. This chain joins TRBV6-1 and TRBJ1-1; no clear D. The input for sequencing was cultured PBMCs, taken from culture after CMV antigen stimulation. The CDR3 coding sequence is TGTGCCAGCCTGGACCCCGTGGAGACTGAAGCTTTCTTT. Translating gives CASLDPVETEAFF.